The 27 T cell receptor beta chains reported below all come from one sample, sequenced in a study of blood T cell repertoires in COVID-19. The repertoire was sequenced with immunoSEQ multiplex PCR; TCRdb's copy has only in-frame clones and lacks some. The table has approximately 100,000 clones, around 85% seen once. Specimen: peripheral blood. The receptors stem from a human donor in a cohort sampled during active COVID-19.

The chain combines TRBV3-1 (or the pseudogene TRBV3-2) with TRBJ2-7; unclear D gene. V lost 1 base to trimming and J lost 4 bases, with 5 bases between them. The CDR3 loop spans 12 amino acids. The germline CDR1 and CDR2 sequences are LGHDT and YNNKEL (reference sequence). CDR3 sequence reads: CASSQARYEQYF. CDR3 coding DNA: TGTGCCAGCAGCCAAGCCCGGTACGAGCAGTACTTC.

The chain joins TRBV12-3 or TRBV12-4 to TRBJ2-5; possible D gene TRBD2, 5 bases. V lost 0 bases, J lost 5 bases, and 7 bases lay in between. This CDR3 has 13 amino acids. This chain's CDR3 is CASSLARGETQYF. The DNA of the CDR3 is TGTGCCAGCAGTTTAGCGAGAGGGGAGACCCAGTACTTC.

There are a few counts of this clone. V gene TRBV14 combines with J gene TRBJ2-7; 7 nucleotides match TRBD1. CDR3 length equals 15 residues. The germline gives CDR1 SGHDN, CDR2 FVKESK. V gave up 3 bases and J gave up 4 bases; unmatched junction bases: 9. CDR3 region: CASSQRQGRAYEQYF. The CDR3 DNA follows: TGTGCCAGCAGCCAGCGACAGGGTAGGGCTTACGAGCAGTACTTC.

This clone was detected once. This chain joins TRBV4-2 and TRBJ1-5; 7 bases fit TRBD1. The CDR3 consists of 16 residues. The J segment lost 3 bases and the V segment lost 0 bases, leaving 5 bases of the junction unmatched. Per germline, CDR1 LGHNA and CDR2 YNFKEQ. CDR3 region: CASSQDSRGFNQPQHF. The CDR3 bases are TGTGCCAGCAGCCAAGACTCCAGGGGGTTCAATCAGCCCCAGCATTTT.

The CDR3, as DNA: TGTGCCAGCAGTGTCAGGACAGAGTATAGCAATCAGCCCCAGCATTTT. Amino acids: CASSVRTEYSNQPQHF. The rearrangement joins TRBV6-6 to TRBJ1-5, with D perhaps matching TRBD1 (6 bases). The ends were cut back, 5 bases at V and 0 bases at J, with 14 bases in the middle. CDR3 length equals 16 residues. Germline CDR1 MNHNY, CDR2 SVGAGI (reference sequence).

This chain links TRBV5-1 with TRBJ2-1, with 9 bases aligning to TRBD1. Germline lookup yields CDR1 SGHRS and CDR2 YFSETQ. This CDR3 region has 15 residues. V lost 5 bases and J lost 6; bases outside the gene matches: 9. The CDR3 region has the DNA TGCGCCAGCAGGGGAGGGACAGGGAGTCGCAATGAGCAGTTCTTC. Residues: CASRGGTGSRNEQFF.

The CDR3 protein is CASSLRDLSSYEQYF. CDR3 sequence (DNA): TGTGCCAGCAGCCTAAGGGACTTGAGCTCCTACGAGCAGTACTTC. The chain couples TRBV27 to TRBJ2-7; D may be TRBD2 (6 bases). The CDR3 length is 15 residues. Germline V gene sequence: CDR1 MNHEY, CDR2 SMNVEV (reference sequence). V lost 6 bases and J 0 bases, leaving 15 bases between the germline ends.

The V gene is TRBV2, the J gene TRBJ2-1; no clear D gene. Germline V CDR1 and CDR2: SNHLY, FYNNEI. V lost 0 bases and J 0 bases, leaving 15 bases between the germline ends. The CDR3 loop spans 18 amino acids. For the CDR3, the DNA is TGTGCCAGCAGTGAAGCGCTTGGTGCCACGGGCTCCTACAATGAGCAGTTCTTC. Translated: CASSEALGATGSYNEQFF.

This chain links TRBV7-2 with TRBJ1-5; D not certain. With 6 bases removed from V and 7 bases from J, the gap between germline ends came to 10 bases. CDR1 is SGHTA, CDR2 FQGNSA, per germline. The CDR3 has 12 residues. Written as DNA, the CDR3 is TGTGCCAGCAGTGATCCGGGGCAGCCCCAGCATTTT. Residues: CASSDPGQPQHF.

The gene calls are TRBV19 and TRBJ1-2; 7 bases are shared with TRBD1. CDR1 is LNHDA and CDR2 is SQIVND in the germline V gene (reference sequence). J was trimmed by 7 bases and V by 5 bases; bases with no gene match: 10. CDR3 length equals 14 residues. The CDR3 here is CASSPGATGAGYTF. CDR3 coding DNA: TGTGCCAGTAGTCCAGGGGCCACAGGGGCTGGCTACACCTTC.

This clone showed up just once. This chain connects TRBV4-2 to TRBJ2-7; D is undetermined. Germline assignment: CDR1 LGHNA and CDR2 YNFKEQ. CDR3 length: 13 amino acids. The V end lost 0 bases, the J end lost 3 bases, and 6 bases lay between the germline ends. CDR3 in DNA: TGTGCCAGCAGCCAAGATCTCAGCTACGAGCAGTACTTC. Protein product: CASSQDLSYEQYF.

The V call is TRBV19, the J call TRBJ1-2, with D uncertain. Looked up from germline, CDR1 is LNHDA and CDR2 is SQIVND (reference sequence). The CDR3 spans 14 residues. Trimming took 8 bases from V and 7 from J, leaving 20 bases between them. The CDR3 DNA sequence: TGTGCCAGTTCGGTTAGCTCGAGAGGTTCTGGCTACACCTTC. The encoded protein is CASSVSSRGSGYTF.

Comment on this clone: One junction end does not reproduce the germline sequence, and a read error may be involved. The V and J genes are TRBV9 and TRBJ2-3; 8 bases match TRBD1. Germline CDR1 and CDR2: SGDLS and YYNGEE. The CDR3 loop spans 11 amino acids. The CDR3, as DNA: TGTGCCAGCAGCGGCTGGTCGGGACAGGATTTT. Amino acid sequence: CASSGWSGQDF.

The chain has TRBV12-5 and TRBJ1-5; TRBD1 is a possible D gene (5 bases). Germline V CDR1 and CDR2: LGHNT, FRNRAP. V was cut by 6 bases and J by 4 bases, with 16 bases left in between. There are 15 residues in the CDR3. The CDR3 nucleotides read TGTGCTAGTGGGCACTCGACAGCTCGTAATCAGCCCCAGCATTTT. Its protein is CASGHSTARNQPQHF. Variable domain in full (rest from reference TRBV12-5 and TRBJ1-5): DARVTQTPRHKVTEMGQEVTMRCQPILGHNTVFWYRQTMMQGLELLAYFRNRAPLDDSGMPKDRFSAEMPDATLATLKIQPSEPRDSAVYFCASGHSTARNQPQHFGDGTRLSIL.

This chain links TRBV28 with TRBJ2-3; maybe TRBD1 (6 bases). This CDR3 is 17 amino acids long. With 5 bases removed from V and 2 bases from J, the gap between germline ends came to 20 bases. Germline assignment: CDR1 MDHEN and CDR2 SYDVKM. The CDR3 sequence is CASSGAPGAISTDTQYF. DNA of the CDR3: TGTGCCAGCAGTGGGGCCCCAGGGGCGATTTCCACAGATACGCAGTATTTT.

The V call is TRBV18, the J call TRBJ1-2; TRBD1 matches 8 bases. CDR3 length equals 14 residues. Losses at the gene ends were 4 bases for V and 6 bases for J; bases not matched to a gene: 7. The V gene's germline CDR1 is KGHSH and CDR2 LQKENI. The CDR3 coding sequence is TGTGCCAGCTCACTCGCCGGGACAGGACATGGCTACACCTTC. It encodes CASSLAGTGHGYTF.

This clone has a handful of counts. The DNA of the CDR3 is TGTGCCAGCAGCCGAACAGGGAGAAATTACGAGCAGTACTTC. Translating gives CASSRTGRNYEQYF. The gene calls are TRBV6-5 and TRBJ2-7, with D perhaps matching TRBD1 (6 bases). CDR3 length equals 14 residues. V was cut by 6 bases and J by 4 bases, with 16 bases left in between. Germline V gene sequence: CDR1 MNHEY, CDR2 SVGAGI.

Only a few counts were recorded for this clone. V gene TRBV28 combines with J gene TRBJ1-1, with D hard to call. V shed 5 bases and J shed 10 bases, with 17 bases lying between them. Germline V gene lookup returns CDR1 MDHEN and CDR2 SYDVKM. There are 13 residues in the CDR3. CDR3 amino acids: CASSRPPEQVAFF. The CDR3 nucleotides read TGTGCCAGCAGTCGTCCCCCCGAGCAGGTAGCTTTCTTT.

The chain has TRBV7-9 and TRBJ2-3; D gene ambiguous. CDR1 is SEHNR and CDR2 is FQNEAQ in the germline V gene (reference sequence). The CDR3 extends over 14 amino acids. V was shortened by 0 bases and J by 3 bases, with 7 bases between the two germline ends. The DNA for the CDR3 is TGTGCCAGCAGCTTAGCGCAGGCAACAGATACGCAGTATTTT. Encoded protein: CASSLAQATDTQYF.

The table lists this clone with a count of one. This chain connects TRBV2 to TRBJ2-3; possible D gene TRBD1, 6 bases. This CDR3 has 13 amino acids. Germline loops: CDR1 SNHLY, CDR2 FYNNEI. Trimming took off 9 bases at V and 3 bases at J, with 13 bases between the two ends. In nucleotides, the CDR3 is TGTGCCAGTACAGGGTTTGGGACAGATACGCAGTATTTT. It codes for CASTGFGTDTQYF.

Of note for this clone: One end of the junction fails to match germline, which may point to a read error. The V gene is TRBV30, the J gene TRBJ2-1, with 7 bases fitting TRBD2. The germline CDR1 and CDR2 sequences are GTSNPN and SVGIG (reference sequence). The CDR3 is 12 amino acids. The CDR3 sequence is CAWSVRWGGRVF. The CDR3 DNA reads as TGTGCCTGGAGTGTACGGTGGGGGGGTAGGGTCTTC.

The V call is TRBV27, the J call TRBJ2-7; a weak D match, TRBD2 (5 bases). The germline gives CDR1 MNHEY, CDR2 SMNVEV (reference sequence). The CDR3 totals 15 residues. V gave up 2 bases and J gave up 2 bases, with 13 bases separating them. The chain's CDR3 is CASSLGSGWPYEQYF. DNA of the CDR3: TGTGCCAGCAGTTTAGGGAGTGGGTGGCCCTACGAGCAGTACTTC.

CDR3 residues: CASSELEATGELFF. The CDR3 coding sequence is TGTGCCAGCAGTGAATTGGAGGCGACCGGGGAGCTGTTTTTT. The chain employs TRBV2 and TRBJ2-2; the D gene is possibly TRBD2 (5 bases). Trimming removed 2 bases at V and 5 bases at J, with 9 bases between. CDR1 is SNHLY, CDR2 FYNNEI, per germline. The CDR3 spans 14 residues. Full variable domain (remainder filled in from reference TRBV2 and TRBJ2-2): EPEVTQTPSHQVTQMGQEVILRCVPISNHLYFYWYRQILGQKVEFLVSFYNNEISEKSEIFDDQFSVERPDGSNFTLKIRSTKLEDSAMYFCASSELEATGELFFGEGSRLTVL.

The rearrangement joins TRBV5-1 to TRBJ2-1; TRBD1 matches at 11 bases. The CDR3 runs to 16 residues. J lost 4 bases, V lost 7 bases, and 10 bases had no gene match. Germline-derived CDR1 and CDR2 are SGHRS and YFSETQ. The chain's CDR3 is CASESTGTGGYNEQFF. The CDR3 nucleotides are TGCGCCAGCGAGAGCACCGGGACAGGGGGGTACAATGAGCAGTTCTTC.

J is TRBJ1-1 and V is TRBV6-2 or TRBV6-3; no clear D. This CDR3 region has 14 residues. V shed 5 bases and J shed 2 bases, with 12 bases lying between them. CDR1 and CDR2 from the germline V gene are MNHEY and SVGEGT. The CDR3 DNA reads TGTGCCAGCAGTCCCAGTAGCCCAAACACTGAAGCTTTCTTT. Translation: CASSPSSPNTEAFF.

The V call is TRBV19, the J call TRBJ2-2; tentative D call: TRBD1 (6 bases). Looked up from germline, CDR1 is LNHDA and CDR2 is SQIVND (reference sequence). Trimming cost V 2 bases and J 5 bases, with 15 bases left between them. The CDR3 runs 16 residues. This chain's CDR3 is CASSISYRVRTGELFF. In DNA, the CDR3 is TGTGCCAGTAGTATATCTTACAGGGTGAGGACCGGGGAGCTGTTTTTT.

The V and J genes are TRBV7-3 and TRBJ1-1; TRBD1 matches at 9 bases. The CDR3 length is 15 residues. Germline lookup yields CDR1 SGHTA and CDR2 FQGTGA. V shed 1 base, J shed 4 bases, and the junction held 4 bases outside the gene matches. In DNA form, the CDR3 reads TGTGCCAGCAGCTTAAACAGGGGGCAGGTCACTGAAGCTTTCTTT. Its translation is CASSLNRGQVTEAFF.